This T cell receptor (beta chain) appears in the sequencing data of a study of blood T cell repertoires in COVID-19. The overall study: Italy, Spain and the United States were the sources of the convalescent and acute COVID-19 samples.

With 1 base clipped from V and 10 bases from J, the junction kept 11 bases outside the gene matches. The CDR3 length is 16 residues. CDR1 KGHDR and CDR2 SFDVKD come from the germline V gene. Original analysis: Estimated nucleated cell counts came from reference gene primer amplification. Some clones are missing from TCRdb's copy, which holds only in-frame ones; the method was immunoSEQ multiplex PCR. V, J and clone size reflect that table, while D and trimming were determined from the DNA. Of more than 90,000 clones listed, 85% were seen once; the top ten hold approximately 2%. The clonotype originates from a woman in her 70s with active or convalescent COVID-19. This chain connects TRBV24-1 to TRBJ2-5; 10 bases match TRBD2. Material: peripheral blood. CDR3 DNA: TGTGCCACCAGTGATTTACCTAGGAGCGGGGGGGCGATCCAGTACTTC. Translating gives CATSDLPRSGGAIQYF.